This TCR beta chain originates from a study of spatial heterogeneity in lung cancer. Whole-study context: Sequences of the beta chain were consistently detected in greater numbers than alpha-chain sequences.

Time point in this sample: sample taken at primary tumor resection. The study sequenced unsorted whole RNA from tumor, nontumor lung or frozen PBMC. One entry per CDR3 protein results from TCRdb running MiXCR on the 5' RACE reads. The sample lists approximately 6,000 distinct CDR3 sequences; 7.8% were seen once. The sequence was obtained from a female donor with early-stage non-small cell lung cancer. Sequenced here: normal lung tissue next to the tumor, sampled at surgery.

The CDR3 loop is CASSEAGSEQFF. CDR3 nucleotides: TGTGCCAGCAGTGAAGCGGGATCCGAGCAGTTCTTC. The J gene is TRBJ2-1, the V gene TRBV2; D gene unclear. CDR1 is SNHLY, CDR2 FYNNEI, per germline. CDR3 length equals 12 residues. Between the trimmed V and J ends, which lost 0 bases and 10 bases, there was a span of 7 bases.